What follows describes a single TCR delta chain. A read error may explain this, as a much larger clone is one base away. The source of the sample is a study of gamma-delta chains in newborns, infants, children. Study-level background: Polyclonal expansion of innate γδ T cells after birth follows microbial exposure.

In germline, CDR1 is GEAIGNYY, CDR2 EKD. V was pared by 5 bases and J by 5 bases, with 7 bases of the junction left unmatched. This CDR3 has 13 amino acids. TCRdb called clones anew from the reads with CATT. Counted here are around 4,900 delta-chain clones, around 18% occurring once; the ten biggest clones make up 5.2%. The clonotype originates from a child who was a newborn, infant or young child, either healthy, febrile or measles-vaccinated (not recorded which). J is TRDJ1 and V is TRDV2; TRDD3 agrees at 7 bases. The sample taken for sequencing was blood. The CDR3 loop reads CACGALLGDKLIF. The CDR3 nucleotides read TGTGCCTGTGGCGCCTTACTGGGGGATAAACTCATCTTT.